This T cell receptor beta chain appears in the sequencing data of a study of cytomegalovirus exposure and HLA in healthy donors. Study-level points and caveats: The records held CMV serostatus as the only immune exposure information. Most of the CMV-associated TCR beta chains (in a later analysis) appeared to be HLA-restricted. Follow-up analysis found HLA locus-dependent TCR association rates, highest for DRB1 and lowest for HLA-C. According to an earlier analysis, most TCR beta V segments yielded productive rearrangements about 90% or about 30% of the time.

This clone was picked up one time. Antigen specificity is unknown. Vbeta (60) and Jbeta (13) primers were used in the PCR. Here immunoSEQ multiplex PCR was the method, and the copy in TCRdb shows in-frame clones only, minus some. In the table there are 150,000 to 200,000 clones, more than 70% of which are singletons. Deletions cut 4 bases from V and 2 bases from J, with 12 bases between. The CDR3 extends over 14 amino acids. Germline CDR1 and CDR2: GTSNPN and SVGIG (reference sequence). The sample taken for sequencing was PBMCs. The clonotype comes from a woman between 40 and 55 years old in good health and CMV-seropositive. This sequence joins TRBV30 and TRBJ2-1; maybe TRBD1 (5 bases). The DNA for the CDR3 is TGTGCCTGGACAGGGAAAACTCCCTACAATGAGCAGTTCTTC. It yields the protein CAWTGKTPYNEQFF.